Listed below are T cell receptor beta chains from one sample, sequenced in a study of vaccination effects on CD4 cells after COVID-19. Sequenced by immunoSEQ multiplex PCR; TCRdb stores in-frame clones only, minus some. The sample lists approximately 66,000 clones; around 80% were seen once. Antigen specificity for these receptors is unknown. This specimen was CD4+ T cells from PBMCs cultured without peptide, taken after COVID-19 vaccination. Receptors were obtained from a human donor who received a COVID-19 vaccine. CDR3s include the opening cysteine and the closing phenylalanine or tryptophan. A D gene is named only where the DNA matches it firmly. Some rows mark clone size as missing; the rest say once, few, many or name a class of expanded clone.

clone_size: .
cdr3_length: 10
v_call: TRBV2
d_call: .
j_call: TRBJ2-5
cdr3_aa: CASSDWGQYF
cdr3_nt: TGTGCCAGCAGTGATTGGGGGCAGTACTTC

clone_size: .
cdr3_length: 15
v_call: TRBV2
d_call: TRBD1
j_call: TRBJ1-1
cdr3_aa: CASRHQGASNTEAFF
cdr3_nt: TGTGCCAGCAGACATCAGGGGGCTTCGAACACTGAAGCTTTCTTT

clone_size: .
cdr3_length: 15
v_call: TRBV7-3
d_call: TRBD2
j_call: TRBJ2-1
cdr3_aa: CASSLSGLAVNEQFF
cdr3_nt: TGTGCCAGCAGCTTATCGGGACTAGCAGTCAATGAGCAGTTCTTC

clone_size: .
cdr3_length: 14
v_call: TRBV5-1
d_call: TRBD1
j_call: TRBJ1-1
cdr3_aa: CASSGGQLNTEAFF
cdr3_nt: TGCGCCAGCAGCGGGGGACAGTTGAACACTGAAGCTTTCTTT

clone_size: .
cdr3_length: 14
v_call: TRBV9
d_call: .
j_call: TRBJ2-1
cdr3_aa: CASSVGSSYNEQFF
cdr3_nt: TGTGCCAGCAGCGTAGGAAGCTCCTACAATGAGCAGTTCTTC

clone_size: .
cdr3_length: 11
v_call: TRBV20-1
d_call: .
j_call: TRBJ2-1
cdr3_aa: CSPDSYNEQFF
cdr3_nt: TGCAGTCCAGACAGTTACAATGAGCAGTTCTTC

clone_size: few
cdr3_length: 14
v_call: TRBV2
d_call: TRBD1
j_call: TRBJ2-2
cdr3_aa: CASKIDRDTGELFF
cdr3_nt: TGTGCCAGCAAAATAGACAGGGACACCGGGGAGCTGTTTTTT

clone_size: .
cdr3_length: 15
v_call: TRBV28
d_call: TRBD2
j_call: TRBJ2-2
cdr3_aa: CASSPGGAGTGELFF
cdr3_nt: TGTGCCAGCAGTCCCGGGGGGGCAGGGACCGGGGAGCTGTTTTTT

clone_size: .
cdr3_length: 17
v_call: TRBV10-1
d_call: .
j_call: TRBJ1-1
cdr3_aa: CASSEKNRVLGPFGAFF
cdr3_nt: TGCGCCAGCAGTGAGAAAAACAGGGTTTTGGGCCCGTTCGGGGCTTTCTTT

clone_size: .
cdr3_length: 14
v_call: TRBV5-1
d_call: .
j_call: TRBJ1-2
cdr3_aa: CASRVMGLDYGYTF
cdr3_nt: TGCGCCAGCCGCGTTATGGGACTAGACTATGGCTACACCTTC

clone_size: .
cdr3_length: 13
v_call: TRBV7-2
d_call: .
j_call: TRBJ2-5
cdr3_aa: CASSGDYQETQYF
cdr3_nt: TGTGCCAGCAGCGGGGACTACCAAGAGACCCAGTACTTC

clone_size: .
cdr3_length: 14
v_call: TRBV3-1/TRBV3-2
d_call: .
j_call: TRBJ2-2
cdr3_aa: CASTRVQGTGELFF
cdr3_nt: TGTGCCAGCACCCGGGTCCAAGGGACCGGGGAGCTGTTTTTT

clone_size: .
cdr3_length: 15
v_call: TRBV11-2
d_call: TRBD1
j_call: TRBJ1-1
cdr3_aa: CASSLTGQGYTEAFF
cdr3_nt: TGTGCCAGCAGCTTAACGGGACAGGGCTACACTGAAGCTTTCTTT

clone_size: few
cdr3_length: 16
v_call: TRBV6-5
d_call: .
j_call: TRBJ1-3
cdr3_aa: CASSYGVSSSGNTIYF
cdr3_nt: TGTGCCAGCAGTTACGGGGTGTCCAGCTCTGGAAACACCATATATTTT

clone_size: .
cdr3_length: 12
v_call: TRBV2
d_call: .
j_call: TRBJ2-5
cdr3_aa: CASSFQVETQYF
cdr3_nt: TGTGCCAGCAGTTTCCAGGTGGAGACCCAGTACTTC

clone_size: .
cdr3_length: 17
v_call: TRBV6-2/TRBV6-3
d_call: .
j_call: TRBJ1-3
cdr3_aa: CASSYPARGDSGNTIYF
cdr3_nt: TGTGCCAGCAGTTACCCAGCGAGGGGGGACTCTGGAAACACCATATATTTT

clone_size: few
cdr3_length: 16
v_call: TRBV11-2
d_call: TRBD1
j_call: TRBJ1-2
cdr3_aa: CASSPLQDGTGYGYTF
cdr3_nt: TGTGCCAGCAGCCCACTACAAGACGGGACAGGTTATGGCTACACCTTC

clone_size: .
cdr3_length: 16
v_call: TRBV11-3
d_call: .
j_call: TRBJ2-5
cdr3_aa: CASSLGRGSYQETQYF
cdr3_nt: TGTGCCAGCAGCTTAGGCCGGGGCTCGTACCAAGAGACCCAGTACTTC

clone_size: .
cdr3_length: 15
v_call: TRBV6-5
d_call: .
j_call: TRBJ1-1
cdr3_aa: CASSYSGGMNTEAFF
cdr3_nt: TGTGCCAGCAGTTACTCGGGGGGCATGAACACTGAAGCTTTCTTT

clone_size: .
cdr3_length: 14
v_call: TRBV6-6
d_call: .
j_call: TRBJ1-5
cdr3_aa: CASSLIGNNQPQHF
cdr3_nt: TGTGCCAGCAGTCTGATTGGGAATAATCAGCCCCAGCATTTT

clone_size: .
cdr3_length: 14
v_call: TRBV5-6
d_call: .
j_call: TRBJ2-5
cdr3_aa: CASSLDVFTETQYF
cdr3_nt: TGTGCCAGCAGCTTGGATGTATTTACCGAGACCCAGTACTTC

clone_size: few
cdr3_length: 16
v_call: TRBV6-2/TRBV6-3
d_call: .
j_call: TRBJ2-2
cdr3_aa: CASSYSRRMATGELFF
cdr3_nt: TGTGCCAGCAGTTACAGTCGAAGGATGGCCACCGGGGAGCTGTTTTTT

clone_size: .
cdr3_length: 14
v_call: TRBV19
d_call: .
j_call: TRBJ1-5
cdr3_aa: CASSLTSSNQPQHF
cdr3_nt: TGTGCCAGTAGTCTGACAAGTTCCAATCAGCCCCAGCATTTT

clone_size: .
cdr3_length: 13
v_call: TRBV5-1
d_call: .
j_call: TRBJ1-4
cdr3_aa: CASSLTGGEKLFF
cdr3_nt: TGCGCCAGCAGCTTAACGGGGGGTGAAAAACTGTTTTTT

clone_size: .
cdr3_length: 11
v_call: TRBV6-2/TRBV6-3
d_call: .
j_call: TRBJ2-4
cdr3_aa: CASSYMGVQYF
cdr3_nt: TGTGCCAGCAGTTACATGGGGGTTCAGTACTTC

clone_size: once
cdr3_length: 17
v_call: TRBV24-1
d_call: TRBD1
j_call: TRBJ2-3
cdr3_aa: CATSGDRVGMVTDTQYF
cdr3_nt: TGTGCCACCAGTGGGGACAGGGTGGGGATGGTGACAGATACGCAGTATTTT

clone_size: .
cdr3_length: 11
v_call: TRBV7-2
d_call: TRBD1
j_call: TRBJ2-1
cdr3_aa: CASSLRTGQFF
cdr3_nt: TGTGCCAGCAGCCTTAGGACAGGGCAGTTCTTC

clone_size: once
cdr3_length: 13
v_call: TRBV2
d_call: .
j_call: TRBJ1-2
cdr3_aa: CASSGLGGGGYTF
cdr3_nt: TGTGCCAGCAGTGGGTTGGGGGGCGGAGGCTACACCTTC

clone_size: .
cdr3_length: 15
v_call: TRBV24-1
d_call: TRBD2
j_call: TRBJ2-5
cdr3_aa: CATSSSGGRQETQYF
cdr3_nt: TGTGCCACCAGTTCTAGCGGGGGGCGCCAAGAGACCCAGTACTTC

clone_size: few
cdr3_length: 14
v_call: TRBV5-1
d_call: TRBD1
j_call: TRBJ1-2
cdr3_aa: CASTTGTGTLGYTF
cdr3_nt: TGCGCCAGCACTACCGGGACAGGAACGTTGGGCTACACCTTC

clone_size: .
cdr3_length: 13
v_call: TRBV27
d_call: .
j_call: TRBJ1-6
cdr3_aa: CASSLQANSPLHF
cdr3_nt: TGTGCCAGCAGTTTACAGGCGAATTCACCCCTCCACTTT